These 22 T cell receptor beta chains came from one sample sequenced in a study of shared clonotypes between healthy human individuals. The protocol was immunoSEQ multiplex PCR, while the TCRdb copy is restricted to in-frame clones and leaves out a portion. Found here are roughly 2,300,000 clones, under 95% of them singletons; the top ten hold approximately 0.39%. The sample consisted of naive CD4+ T cells from PBMCs. Subset given: CD45RA+ positively selected. These receptors all come from a man between 18 and 29 years old in good health. Some clones in this sample may be carry-over from other donors' samples.

The V call is TRBV12-5, the J call TRBJ2-2; D gene ambiguous. The CDR3 covers 14 residues. CDR1 and CDR2 from the germline V gene are LGHNT and FRNRAP. V lost 1 base, J lost 1 base, and 4 bases lay in between. The CDR3, as DNA: TGTGCTAGTGGTTTGGGGGAGAACACCGGGGAGCTGTTTTTT. Translation: CASGLGENTGELFF.

The chain is built from TRBV25-1 and TRBJ1-1, with 7 bases identical to TRBD1. The CDR3 contains 11 residues. Germline assignment: CDR1 MGHDK and CDR2 SYGVNS. V lost 2 bases and J lost 11; bases outside the gene matches: 2. This CDR3 is CASSETGDAFF. CDR3 nucleotide sequence: TGTGCCAGCAGTGAAACAGGGGACGCTTTCTTT.

The J gene is TRBJ2-5, the V gene TRBV29-1; TRBD1 is a possible D gene (5 bases). Trimming took off 0 bases at V and 5 bases at J, with 13 bases between the two ends. Germline CDR1 and CDR2: SQVTM and ANQGSEA. The CDR3 has 14 amino acids. CDR3 in amino acids: CSVEDTGLQETQYF. Here the CDR3 DNA reads TGCAGCGTTGAAGACACAGGCCTGCAGGAGACCCAGTACTTC.

The J gene is TRBJ2-1, the V gene TRBV7-3, with TRBD2 identical over 8 bases. This CDR3 spans 21 amino acids. Unmatched junction bases numbered 21, after V lost 5 bases and J lost 0 bases. Germline V gene data show CDR1 as SGHTA and CDR2 as FQGTGA. The CDR3 is CASSLIPLAGGIISSYNEQFF. CDR3 DNA: TGTGCCAGCAGCCTCATCCCCTTGGCGGGGGGAATAATAAGCTCCTACAATGAGCAGTTCTTC.

The chain employs TRBV5-6 and TRBJ2-7; 9 bases are a match to TRBD1. Trimming took 4 bases from V and 0 from J; bases not matched to a gene: 5. Looked up from germline, CDR1 is SGHDT and CDR2 is YYEEEE. The CDR3 is 15 residues long. This CDR3 is CASSGRDRVSYEQYF. The CDR3 bases are TGTGCCAGCAGCGGCCGGGACAGGGTCTCCTACGAGCAGTACTTC.

This clone has just one count. V usage is TRBV9 and J usage is TRBJ2-7; no reliable D call. CDR1 SGDLS and CDR2 YYNGEE come from the germline V gene. V gave up 3 bases and J gave up 12 bases, with 22 bases separating them. CDR3 size: 14 residues. The CDR3 here is CASSADGSLTGLYF. DNA for the CDR3: TGTGCCAGCAGCGCCGACGGGTCTTTGACGGGTTTGTACTTC.

The chain recombines TRBV6-1 with TRBJ2-7, with 7 positions matching TRBD1. V lost 6 bases, J lost 0 bases, and 11 bases stayed unmatched. The V gene's germline CDR1 is MNHNS and CDR2 SASEGT. The CDR3 extends over 16 amino acids. CDR3 sequence reads: CASSENFRGYSYEQYF. DNA for the CDR3: TGTGCCAGCAGCGAAAATTTCAGGGGGTACTCCTACGAGCAGTACTTC.

This chain joins TRBV5-1 and TRBJ1-6, with D maybe TRBD1 (6 bases). In germline, CDR1 is SGHRS, CDR2 YFSETQ. V lost 8 bases, J lost 4 bases, and 16 bases lay in between. The CDR3 runs to 15 residues. Here the CDR3 DNA reads TGCGCCAGTACCCAGGACAGACTTTATAATTCACCCCTCCACTTT. Its translation: CASTQDRLYNSPLHF.

As for this clone: This same CDR3 is encoded by further DNA sequences in the sample. The rearrangement uses TRBV25-1 and TRBJ1-4, with D possibly matching TRBD1 (5 bases). Trimming removed 5 bases at V and 3 bases at J, with 10 bases between. Germline V gene data show CDR1 as MGHDK and CDR2 as SYGVNS. CDR3 length equals 14 residues. The CDR3 DNA sequence: TGTGCCAGCAGTCCGGCGGGGGCTAATGAAAAACTGTTTTTT. Translated, it gives CASSPAGANEKLFF.

This clone appeared a few times. This chain uses TRBV10-1 with TRBJ1-1; no clear D gene. With 0 bases removed from V and 4 bases from J, the gap between germline ends came to 9 bases. Germline values: CDR1 WNHNN, CDR2 SYGVQD (reference sequence). The CDR3 is 14 amino acids. CDR3 nucleotide sequence: TGCGCCAGCAGTGAGTCCTCTGGGGTCACTGAAGCTTTCTTT. It codes for CASSESSGVTEAFF.

The chain has TRBV11-2 and TRBJ2-1; D is unclear. This CDR3 is 13 amino acids long. V lost 4 bases and J 3 bases, leaving 7 bases between the germline ends. The germline CDR1 and CDR2 sequences are SGHAT and FQNNGV. The CDR3 region has the DNA TGTGCCAGCAGCTCCTCACTCTACAATGAGCAGTTCTTC. Its translation: CASSSSLYNEQFF.

Comment on this clone: Distinct nucleotide sequences in the sample also encode this CDR3. The J gene is TRBJ2-5, the V gene TRBV28; D gene ambiguous. The CDR3 totals 11 residues. V dropped 2 bases and J dropped 5 bases, with 3 bases sitting between them. The germline V gene encodes CDR1 MDHEN and CDR2 SYDVKM. The CDR3 DNA reads as TGTGCCAGCAGTTTACGTGAGACCCAGTACTTC. Translated, it gives CASSLRETQYF.

The chain couples TRBV4-2 to TRBJ2-1, with TRBD1 matching 8 bases. This CDR3 has 17 residues. Germline loops: CDR1 LGHNA, CDR2 YNFKEQ. The V gene end was trimmed by 3 bases and the J gene end by 3 bases; junction bases not matched to a gene: 10. Here the CDR3 DNA reads TGTGCCAGCAGCCAGCGACAGGGGATAAGCGGCTACAATGAGCAGTTCTTC. This translates into CASSQRQGISGYNEQFF.

A remark on this clone: At the DNA level, this CDR3 is encoded by other sequences in the same sample as well. The chain recombines TRBV18 with TRBJ1-1; D not certain. CDR3 length equals 13 residues. Germline CDR1 reads KGHSH; CDR2 reads LQKENI. Between the trimmed V and J ends, which lost 3 bases and 0 bases, there was a span of 5 bases. CDR3 in amino acids: CASSPTLNTEAFF. The CDR3 DNA reads as TGTGCCAGCTCACCGACCCTGAACACTGAAGCTTTCTTT.

CDR3 region: CASSLERGAYNSPLHF. The CDR3 DNA is TGCGCCAGCAGCTTGGAGCGGGGGGCCTATAATTCACCCCTCCACTTT. The chain links TRBV5-1 to TRBJ1-6; the D gene is possibly TRBD1 (5 bases). This CDR3 contains 16 residues. The germline V gene encodes CDR1 SGHRS and CDR2 YFSETQ. V dropped 0 bases and J dropped 2 bases, with 9 bases sitting between them.

The rearrangement joins TRBV19 to TRBJ2-7; 8 bases line up with TRBD2. V was pared by 5 bases and J by 3 bases, with 12 bases of the junction left unmatched. This CDR3 is built from 16 residues. The germline V gene encodes CDR1 LNHDA and CDR2 SQIVND (reference sequence). Here the CDR3 DNA reads TGTGCCAGTAGTTCACACGGGGGTAGCGGGGACTACGAGCAGTACTTC. Amino acid sequence: CASSSHGGSGDYEQYF.

The chain has TRBV28 and TRBJ2-5; tentative D call: TRBD2 (6 bases). In germline, CDR1 is MDHEN, CDR2 SYDVKM. The V end was cut by 6 bases, the J end by 6 bases, with 20 bases between. The CDR3 contains 15 residues. The CDR3 sequence is CASSPGLGTPKTQYF. CDR3 in DNA: TGTGCCAGCAGCCCGGGACTGGGGACCCCTAAGACCCAGTACTTC.

The chain has TRBV28 and TRBJ2-7, with D unclear. Trimming stripped 4 bases from V and 4 bases from J, with 8 bases between. Germline CDR1 reads MDHEN; CDR2 reads SYDVKM. CDR3 length: 12 residues. In DNA form, the CDR3 reads TGTGCCAGCAGTTCCCTAAAGTACGAGCAGTACTTC. It specifies CASSSLKYEQYF.

For this clone: This specimen includes other DNA sequences encoding the same CDR3. This chain joins TRBV19 and TRBJ1-5; possible D gene TRBD1, 5 bases. CDR1 LNHDA and CDR2 SQIVND come from the germline V gene (reference sequence). Trimming stripped 3 bases from V and 4 bases from J, with 7 bases between. The CDR3 has 13 residues. The CDR3 loop reads CASSMGGNQPQHF. Here the CDR3 DNA reads TGTGCCAGTAGTATGGGGGGTAATCAGCCCCAGCATTTT.

The chain has TRBV6-5 and TRBJ2-3, with TRBD2 as a possible D gene (6 bases). The CDR3 sequence is 16 residues long. V was clipped by 1 base and J by 2 bases, with 13 bases between them. Germline values: CDR1 MNHEY, CDR2 SVGAGI. The CDR3 reads CASSYFRDSPTDTQYF. The CDR3 coding sequence is TGTGCCAGCAGTTACTTCCGGGACTCCCCCACAGATACGCAGTATTTT.

About this clone: Additional DNA sequences in this sample encode the identical CDR3. The chain joins TRBV7-3 to TRBJ2-3; D unclear. V shed 3 bases and J shed 1 base, with 2 bases lying between them. CDR1 is SGHTA, CDR2 FQGTGA, per germline. The CDR3 is 12 amino acids. The CDR3 DNA follows: TGTGCCAGCAGCTTCGGCACAGATACGCAGTATTTT. Translating gives CASSFGTDTQYF.

Regarding this clone: Distinct nucleotide sequences in the sample also encode this CDR3. The chain recombines TRBV28 with TRBJ1-5; no definite D call. This CDR3 contains 12 residues. The germline gives CDR1 MDHEN, CDR2 SYDVKM. The V and J ends lost 4 bases and 6 bases respectively, with 7 bases between them. This chain's CDR3 is CASSSVGQPQHF. Here the CDR3 DNA reads TGTGCCAGCAGTTCAGTGGGTCAGCCCCAGCATTTT.